This T cell receptor (beta chain) was sequenced in a study of regulatory T cells in long-lasting Graves disease (dated by TCRdb to the early 2020s). A note on the overall study: To count as having persistent Graves' disease, a patient had to have received antithyroid drug treatment for over 5 years with TSH receptor autoantibodies remaining persistently positive. Patients with persistent Graves' disease were compared with patients with newly diagnosed Graves' disease using TCR sequencing and RNA sequencing of peripheral blood. Antithyroid drugs had been taken for 10 to 13 years on average by persistent Graves' disease patients in the clinical cohort. A total of 33 samples were covered by TCR sequencing, comprising approximately 13 persistent and some 20 newly diagnosed Graves' disease patients. The study took place in China and was registered as a clinical trial. What the research found in general, with its limitations: The study examined only peripheral blood because the primary lesion, thyroid tissue, could not be accessed. Preferential use of TRBV28, TRBJ1-2 and TRBJ2-5 was observed in persistent disease, whereas TRBV20-1 and TRBJ2-1 were favored in newly diagnosed disease. A larger number of public clonotypes was shared among persistent patients (around 3,000) than among newly diagnosed patients (more than 850). Persistent Graves' disease patients showed lower TCR Shannon entropy and fewer highly expanded clones than newly diagnosed patients, suggesting clonal expansion. The authors acknowledged the small sample size as a limitation that may reduce accuracy. Only the TCR beta chain was sequenced and analyzed.

The library came from multiplex PCR. Sequencing used an Illumina HiSeq 4000. iRepertoire HTBI primers and Arm-PCR amplification of CDR3 regions were used to construct TCR beta libraries. Gel purification was performed on PCR products prior to sequencing. Regarding the original processing steps: Gene usage analysis of CDR3 amino acid clonotypes relied on the 55 to 80 TRBV and 14 TRBJ segments identified across samples. COPE and FqMerger were used to merge the filtered high-quality paired reads into contigs. BLAST was used to align contigs to the IMGT TRBV, TRBD and TRBJ reference genes, and CDR3 was defined following IMGT. Any clonotype with a frequency above 0.1% was counted as a highly expanded clone. Shannon entropy was used to measure repertoire diversity, and the Gini coefficient was used to measure V-J evenness. A clonotype was considered public if more than one individual shared it. The raw public reads went through TCRdb reprocessing: fastp at Q25, MiXCR clone calling, in-frame beta chains kept. Each entry merges the rows of one CDR3 protein and shows their most common DNA and genes. The V and J calls shown here were made by TCRdb, not taken from the authors' results. The sample table contains around 400,000 distinct CDR3 sequences; only one count was recorded for roughly 23% of them. Clones ranked in the top ten supply 13% to 15% of the sample.

Spanning cysteine to phenylalanine, the CDR3 consists of 12 amino acids. Just CDR3 DNA is preserved here, 36 bases in frame from base 1. The V end loses 0 bases and the J end loses 4 bases, and a stretch of 6 bases separates them. The germline V gene (reference sequence) specifies GTSNPN as CDR1 and SVGIG as CDR2. The time point tag for this specimen amounts to: persistent/refractory GD, antithyroid drugs over 5 years with positive TRAb. For both TCR sequencing and RNA sequencing, RNA was extracted from PBMCs using TRIzol. Graves' disease was diagnosed according to American Thyroid Association guidelines. Patients for the study were recruited at an endocrinology department in Xi'an, China. Each patient gave about 8.1 milliliters of peripheral blood, collected in an EDTA anticoagulant tube. Ficoll Paque Plus density gradient separation was used to isolate PBMCs, and no further T cell sorting was performed. RNA quality was checked with an Agilent 2100 Bioanalyzer and agarose gel, and concentration with a NanoDrop 2000.

This clonotype was observed at least ten times. Its recognized antigen is unknown. Base quality data are lacking; no much larger clone is found one base away. Sequences were derived from peripheral blood mononuclear cells (PBMCs), sampled when the disease was refractory, from a patient treated with antithyroid drugs. The clonotype comes from a female donor with Graves disease. Rearrangement joined TRBV30 to TRBJ2-5; no D gene can be assigned with confidence. Here is the DNA: TGTGCCTGGAGTGTAAATGGAGAGACCCAGTACTTC. The resulting protein is CAWSVNGETQYF. Joined to the reference TRBV30 and TRBJ2-5 proteins, this CDR3 gives the full variable domain: SQTIHQWPATLVQPVGSPLSLECTVEGTSNPNLYWYRQAAGRGLQLLFYSVGIGQISSEVPQNLSASRPQDRQFILSSKKLLLSDSGFYLCAWSVNGETQYFGPGTRLLVL.